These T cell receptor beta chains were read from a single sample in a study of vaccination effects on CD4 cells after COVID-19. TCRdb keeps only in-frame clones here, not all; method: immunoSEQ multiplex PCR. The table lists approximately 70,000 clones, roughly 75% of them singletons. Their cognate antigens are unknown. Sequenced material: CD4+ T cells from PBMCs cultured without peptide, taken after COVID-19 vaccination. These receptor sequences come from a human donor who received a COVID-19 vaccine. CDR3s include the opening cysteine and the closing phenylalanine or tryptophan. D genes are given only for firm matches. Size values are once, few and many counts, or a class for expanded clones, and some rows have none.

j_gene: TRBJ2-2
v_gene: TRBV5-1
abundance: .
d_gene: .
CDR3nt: TGCGCCAGCAGCTCGGGACAGAACACCGGGGAGCTGTTTTTT
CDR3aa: CASSSGQNTGELFF

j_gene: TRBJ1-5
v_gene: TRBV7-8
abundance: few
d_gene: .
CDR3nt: TGTGCCAGCAGCTACGAAGGAGGGAGAACCAATCAGCCCCAGCATTTT
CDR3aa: CASSYEGGRTNQPQHF

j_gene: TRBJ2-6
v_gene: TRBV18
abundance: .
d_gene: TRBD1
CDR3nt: TGTGCCAGCCGGGACAGCCACTCTGGGGCCAACGTCCTGACTTTC
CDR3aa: CASRDSHSGANVLTF

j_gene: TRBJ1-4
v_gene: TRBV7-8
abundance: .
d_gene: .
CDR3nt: TGTGCCAGCAGCTTAAGTGGTCGAGGCATCGGTGAAAAACTGTTTTTT
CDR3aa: CASSLSGRGIGEKLFF

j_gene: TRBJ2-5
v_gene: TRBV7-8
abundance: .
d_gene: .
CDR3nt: TGTGCCAGCAAGAGGGGGGGCGTGGAGACCCAGTACTTC
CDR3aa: CASKRGGVETQYF

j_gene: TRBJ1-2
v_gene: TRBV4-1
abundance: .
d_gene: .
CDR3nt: TGCGCCAGCAGCCGAGACACCCAGAGGGGCTATGGCTACACCTTC
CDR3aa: CASSRDTQRGYGYTF

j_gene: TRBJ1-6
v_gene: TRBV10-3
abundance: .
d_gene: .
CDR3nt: TGTGCCGCCCGGCAGGCCTCTTATAATTCACCCCTCCACTTT
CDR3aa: CAARQASYNSPLHF

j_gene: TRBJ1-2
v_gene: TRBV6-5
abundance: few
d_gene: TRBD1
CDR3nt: TGTGCCAGCAGTCGGGACAGCACCTATGGCTACACCTTC
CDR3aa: CASSRDSTYGYTF

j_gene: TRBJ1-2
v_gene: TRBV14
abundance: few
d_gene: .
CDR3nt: TGTGCCAGCAAACGAACAGGTCCCAGTGGCTACACCTTC
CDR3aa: CASKRTGPSGYTF

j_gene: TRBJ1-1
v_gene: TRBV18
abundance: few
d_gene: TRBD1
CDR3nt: TGTGCCAGCTCACCTCAGGGGGCCAACACTGAAGCTTTCTTT
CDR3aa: CASSPQGANTEAFF

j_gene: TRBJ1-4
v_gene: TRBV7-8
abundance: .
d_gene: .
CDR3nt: TGTGCCAGCAGCCCCTCCGGGGCATCTCTTTGGGAACTGTTTTTT
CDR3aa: CASSPSGASLWELFF

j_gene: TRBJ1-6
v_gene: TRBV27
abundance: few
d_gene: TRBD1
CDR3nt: TGTGCCAGCAGTTCCACTGCAGGGGGATCACCCCTCCACTTT
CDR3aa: CASSSTAGGSPLHF

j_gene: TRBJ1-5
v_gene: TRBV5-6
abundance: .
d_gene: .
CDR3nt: TGTGCCAGCAGCTCGGGACCAGGGGTGACGCAGCCCCAGCATTTT
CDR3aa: CASSSGPGVTQPQHF

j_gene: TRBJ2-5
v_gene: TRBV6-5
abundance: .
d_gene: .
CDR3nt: TGTGCCAGCAGTTTTAGCGGGACAGGGCCACGGGAGACCCAGTACTTC
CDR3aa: CASSFSGTGPRETQYF

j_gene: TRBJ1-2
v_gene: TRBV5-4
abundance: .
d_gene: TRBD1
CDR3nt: TGTGCCAGCAGCTTAAGGGACAGGGGGGAATATGGCTACACCTTC
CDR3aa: CASSLRDRGEYGYTF

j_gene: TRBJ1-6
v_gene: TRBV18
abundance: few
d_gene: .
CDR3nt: TGTGCCAGCTCACCAATGAAGGCAGATAATTCACCCCTCCACTTT
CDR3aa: CASSPMKADNSPLHF

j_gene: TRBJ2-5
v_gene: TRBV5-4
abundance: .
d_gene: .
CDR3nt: TGTGCCAGCAGCCCTGTGGGACACGGCCTTGAGACCCAGTACTTC
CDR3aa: CASSPVGHGLETQYF

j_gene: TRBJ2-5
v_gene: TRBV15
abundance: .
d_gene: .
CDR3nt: TGTGCCACCAGCAGAGATGTCCAGAGTCAAGAGACCCAGTACTTC
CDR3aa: CATSRDVQSQETQYF

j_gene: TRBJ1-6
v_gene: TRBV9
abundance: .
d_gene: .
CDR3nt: TGTGCCAGCAGCGTAGCCCAGGCTGGTTCACCCCTCCACTTT
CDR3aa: CASSVAQAGSPLHF

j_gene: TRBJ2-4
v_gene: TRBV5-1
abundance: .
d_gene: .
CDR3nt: TGCGCCAGCAGCTTGGGGCTCATCTCCAGCATTCAGTACTTC
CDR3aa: CASSLGLISSIQYF

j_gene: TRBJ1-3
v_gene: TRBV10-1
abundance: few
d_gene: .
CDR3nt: TGCGCCAGCAGTGATTTTCCAGGGGCTGGAAACACCATATATTTT
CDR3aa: CASSDFPGAGNTIYF

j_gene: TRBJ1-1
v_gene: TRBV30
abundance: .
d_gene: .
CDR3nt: TGTGCCTGGAGACGAGGGGGGGGCCCAGCGAACACTGAAGCTTTCTTT
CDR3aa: CAWRRGGGPANTEAFF

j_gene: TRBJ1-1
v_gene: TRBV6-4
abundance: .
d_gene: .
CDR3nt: TGTGCCAGCAGACGTGGACCTACGAGGGACACTGAAGCTTTCTTT
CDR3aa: CASRRGPTRDTEAFF

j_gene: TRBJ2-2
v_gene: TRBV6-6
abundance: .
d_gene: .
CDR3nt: TGTGCCAGCAGTTACGATCGCGGTGCGATTGGGGAGCTGTTTTTT
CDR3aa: CASSYDRGAIGELFF

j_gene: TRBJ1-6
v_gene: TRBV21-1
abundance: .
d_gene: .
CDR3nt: TGTGCCAGCAGCCCCTCGGGGACAGCCTCCCATAATTCACCCCTCCACTTT
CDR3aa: CASSPSGTASHNSPLHF

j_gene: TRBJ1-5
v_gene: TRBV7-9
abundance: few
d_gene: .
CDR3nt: TGTGCCAGCAGCTTACGGGACAACCTAAGCAATCAGCCCCAGCATTTT
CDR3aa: CASSLRDNLSNQPQHF

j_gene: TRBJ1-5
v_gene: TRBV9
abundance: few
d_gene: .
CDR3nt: TGTGCCAGCAGCGTAGGTACAGCCGAAAATCAGCCCCAGCATTTT
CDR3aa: CASSVGTAENQPQHF